This T cell receptor (beta chain) derives from a study of T cells after yellow fever vaccination. Study outcomes and limitations: Weaker in magnitude, the secondary response showed a faster peak on day 5 versus 15. Primary-vaccination clones mostly resurfaced post-booster (96% CD4, around 88% CD8).

Points on this clonotype: Its target is not known.

Germline values: CDR1 SGHTA, CDR2 FQGTGA. Deletions cut 5 bases from V and 1 base from J, with 11 bases between. There are 14 residues in the CDR3. Universal primer sites and UMIs were introduced during 5'RACE template-switching synthesis of TCR cDNA. TCRdb processed the 5' RACE reads anew with MiXCR; each CDR3 protein has one entry. The sample includes 620,000 or so distinct CDR3 sequences, about 12% of them seen just once. The sequence was collected from a man under 40 who received the YFV17D yellow fever vaccine. The chain has TRBV7-3 and TRBJ2-5; D may correspond to TRBD1 or TRBD2 (7 bases each). The source material was PBMCs, sampled on the day of the yellow fever booster vaccination. The CDR3: CASSQGGSQETQYF. The CDR3 coding sequence is TGTGCCAGCAGCCAGGGGGGGTCCCAAGAGACCCAGTACTTC.